The T cell receptor (beta chain) under discussion was sequenced for a study of cytomegalovirus exposure and HLA in healthy donors. Vbeta (60) and Jbeta (13) primers were used in the PCR. The repertoire was sequenced with immunoSEQ multiplex PCR; TCRdb's copy has only in-frame clones and lacks some. The profile covers tens of thousands of clones, with less than 80% appearing a single time and about 3% taken by the ten largest. The ends were cut back, 5 bases at V and 2 bases at J, with 13 bases in the middle. The germline gives CDR1 SGHVS, CDR2 FQNEAQ. CDR3 size: 14 residues. The V call is TRBV7-8, the J call TRBJ2-7; D possibly corresponds to TRBD2 (6 bases). The sample was PBMCs. The sequence was collected from a woman between 40 and 55 years old in good health and CMV-seronegative. Here the CDR3 DNA reads TGTGCCAGCAGCCGGGGGAAGGGTCCCTACGAGCAGTACTTC. It yields the protein CASSRGKGPYEQYF.